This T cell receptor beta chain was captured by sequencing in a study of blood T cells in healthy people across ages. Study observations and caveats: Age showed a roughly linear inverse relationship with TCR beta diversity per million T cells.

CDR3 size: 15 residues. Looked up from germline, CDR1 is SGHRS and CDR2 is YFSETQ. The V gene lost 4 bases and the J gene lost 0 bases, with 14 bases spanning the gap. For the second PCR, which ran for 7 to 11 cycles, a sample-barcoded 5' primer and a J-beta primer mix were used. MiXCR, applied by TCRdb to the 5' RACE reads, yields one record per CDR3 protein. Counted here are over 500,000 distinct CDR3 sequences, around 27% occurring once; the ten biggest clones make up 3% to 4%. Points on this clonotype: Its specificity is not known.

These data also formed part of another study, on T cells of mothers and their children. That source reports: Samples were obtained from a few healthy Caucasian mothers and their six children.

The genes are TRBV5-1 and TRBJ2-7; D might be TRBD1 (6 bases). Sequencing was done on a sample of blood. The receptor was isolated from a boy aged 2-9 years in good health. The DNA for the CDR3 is TGCGCCAGCAGCCCGGGACACGCTTACTCCTACGAGCAGTACTTC. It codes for CASSPGHAYSYEQYF.